This T cell receptor beta chain was recorded in a study of T cell repertoires in breast cancer. Study details: Healthy donors' blood served as controls for breast cancer tumor, lymph node and blood samples. Nine healthy donors served as controls.

Regarding the study as a whole: Eight TRBV7 primers may have caused mispriming bias toward TRBV7 in shared TCRs. This emulsion RT-PCR profile was considered qualitative rather than quantitative.

Germline CDR1 reads MDHEN; CDR2 reads SYDVKM. The ends were cut back, 10 bases at V and 2 bases at J, with 18 bases in the middle. This CDR3 has 16 residues. Unpaired genes were suppressed by blocking oligonucleotides during a second nested PCR. TCRdb ran MiXCR on the emulsion pairing reads and lists one entry per CDR3 protein. Of approximately 37,000 distinct CDR3 sequences listed, about 50% are singletons. As concerns this clonotype: As yet, its antigen is unknown.

Primers covering all TCR V genes were used in emulsion RT-PCR on CD8+ T cells. The sequence came from a pool of human donors with breast cancer or a healthy control (not recorded which). This chain joins TRBV28 and TRBJ2-6; the D is unclear. Specimen: CD8+ T cells. The CDR3 DNA follows: TGTGCCACCCAAGAAGCTGACGGGCCTGGGGCCAACGTCCTGACTTTC. This sequence encodes CATQEADGPGANVLTF.